The entry below gives a single T cell receptor (beta chain) sequence along with its context. Its antigen is not known. This specimen belongs to a study of beta chain features in type 1 diabetes. The study, taken as a whole, reports: Any role of HLA type in TCRB rearrangement remained unresolved here. Lower insertion and higher deletion counts appeared at VDJ junctions in type 1 diabetes patients. TCRB CDR3s from Type 1 diabetes patients were moderately but significantly shorter in all four CD4+ subsets.

Expressed TCRB transcripts were sequenced, since all the RNA that had been isolated was reverse transcribed. Here immunoSEQ multiplex PCR was the method, and the copy in TCRdb shows in-frame clones only, minus some. The sample has roughly 300,000 clones; around 9.3% are singletons. Germline V gives CDR1 SNHLY, CDR2 FYNNEI. The ends were cut back, 1 base at V and 15 bases at J, with 10 bases in the middle. The CDR3 contains 11 residues. All sorted populations exceeded 95% purity. Material for sequencing was central memory CD4+ T cells from blood. The receptor comes from a man younger than 40 with type 1 diabetes. This chain uses TRBV2 with TRBJ2-1; no definite D call. Here the CDR3 DNA reads TGTGCCAGCAGTGAAGTGGGGAAGGCGTTCTTC. This sequence encodes CASSEVGKAFF.